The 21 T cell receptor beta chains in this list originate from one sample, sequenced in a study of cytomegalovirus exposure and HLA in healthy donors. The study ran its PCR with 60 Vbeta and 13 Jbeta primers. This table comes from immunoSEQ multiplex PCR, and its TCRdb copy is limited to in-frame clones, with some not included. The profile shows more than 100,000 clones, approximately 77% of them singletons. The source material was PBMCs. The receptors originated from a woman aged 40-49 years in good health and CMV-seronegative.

Written as DNA, the CDR3 is TGTGCCAGCAGCCCGACAGGCTCTGGGGCCAACGTCCTGACTTTC. It encodes CASSPTGSGANVLTF. This rearrangement joins TRBV7-9 to TRBJ2-6; a weak D match, TRBD1 (6 bases). Per germline, CDR1 SEHNR and CDR2 FQNEAQ (reference sequence). Trimming removed 5 bases at V and 0 bases at J, with 8 bases between. The CDR3 is 15 residues long.

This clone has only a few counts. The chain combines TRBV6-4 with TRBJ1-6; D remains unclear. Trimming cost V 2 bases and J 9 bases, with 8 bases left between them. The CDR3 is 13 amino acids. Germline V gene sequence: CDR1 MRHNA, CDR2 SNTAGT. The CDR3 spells CASSDERGSPLHF. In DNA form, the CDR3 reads TGTGCCAGCAGTGACGAACGGGGTTCACCCCTCCACTTT.

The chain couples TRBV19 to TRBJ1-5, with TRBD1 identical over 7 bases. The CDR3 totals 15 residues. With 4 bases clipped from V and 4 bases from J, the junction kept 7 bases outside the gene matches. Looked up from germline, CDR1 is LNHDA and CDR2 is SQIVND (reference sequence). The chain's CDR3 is CASSTPGQKNQPQHF. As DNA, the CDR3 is TGTGCCAGTAGTACGCCGGGACAGAAAAATCAGCCCCAGCATTTT. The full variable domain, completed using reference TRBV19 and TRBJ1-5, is DGGITQSPKYLFRKEGQNVTLSCEQNLNHDAMYWYRQDPGQGLRLIYYSQIVNDFQKGDIAEGYSVSREKKESFPLTVTSAQKNPTAFYLCASSTPGQKNQPQHFGDGTRLSIL.

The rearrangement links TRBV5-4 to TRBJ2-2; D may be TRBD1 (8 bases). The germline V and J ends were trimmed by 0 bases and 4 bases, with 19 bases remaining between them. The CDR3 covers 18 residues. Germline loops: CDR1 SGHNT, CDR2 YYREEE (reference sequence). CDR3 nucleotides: TGTGCCAGCAGCTTGGATGCAGGGGGCTGGGGGGGCACCGGGGAGCTGTTTTTT. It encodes CASSLDAGGWGGTGELFF.

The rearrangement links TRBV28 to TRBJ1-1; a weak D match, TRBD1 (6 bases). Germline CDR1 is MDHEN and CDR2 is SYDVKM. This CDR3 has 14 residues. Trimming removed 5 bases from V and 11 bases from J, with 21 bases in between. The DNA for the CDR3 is TGTGCCAGCAGTATAAGGGTGCAGGGGCGGGGGGCTTTCTTT. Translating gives CASSIRVQGRGAFF.

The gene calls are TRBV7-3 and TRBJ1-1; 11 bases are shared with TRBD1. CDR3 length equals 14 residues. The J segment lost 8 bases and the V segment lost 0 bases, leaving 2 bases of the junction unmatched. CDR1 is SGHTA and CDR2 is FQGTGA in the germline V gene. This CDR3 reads CASSLTGTGGEAFF. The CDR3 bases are TGTGCCAGCAGCTTAACAGGGACAGGGGGGGAAGCTTTCTTT.

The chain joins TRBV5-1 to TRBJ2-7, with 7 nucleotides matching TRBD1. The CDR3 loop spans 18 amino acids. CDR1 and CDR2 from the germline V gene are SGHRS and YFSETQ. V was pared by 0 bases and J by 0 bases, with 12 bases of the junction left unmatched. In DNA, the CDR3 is TGCGCCAGCAGCTTGGTGGGACAGCTTACCTTAGACTCCTACGAGCAGTACTTC. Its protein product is CASSLVGQLTLDSYEQYF.

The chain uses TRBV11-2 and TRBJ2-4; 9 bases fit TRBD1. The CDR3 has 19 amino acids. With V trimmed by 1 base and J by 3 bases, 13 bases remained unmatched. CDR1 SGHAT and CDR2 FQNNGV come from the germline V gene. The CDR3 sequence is CASSLVSPLQGAGKNIQYF. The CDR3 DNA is TGTGCCAGCAGCTTAGTGTCCCCACTACAGGGGGCGGGCAAAAACATTCAGTACTTC.

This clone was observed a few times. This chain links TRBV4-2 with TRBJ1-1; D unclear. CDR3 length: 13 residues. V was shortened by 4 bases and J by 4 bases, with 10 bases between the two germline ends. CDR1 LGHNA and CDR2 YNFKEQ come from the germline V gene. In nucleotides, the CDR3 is TGTGCCAGCAGCCCCCCCGAGGGCACTGAAGCTTTCTTT. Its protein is CASSPPEGTEAFF.

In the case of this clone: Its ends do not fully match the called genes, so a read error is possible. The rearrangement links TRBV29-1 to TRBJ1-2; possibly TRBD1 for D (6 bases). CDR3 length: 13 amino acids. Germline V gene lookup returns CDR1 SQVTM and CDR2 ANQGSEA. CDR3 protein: CSSTTGANYGYPF. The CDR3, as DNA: TGCAGCTCAACGACAGGCGCTAACTATGGCTACCCCTTC.

The CDR3 DNA follows: TGTGCCAGCAGTGAAGGGGGGGGGCCTGTGCAGTACTTC. Encoded protein: CASSEGGGPVQYF. The chain combines TRBV6-1 with TRBJ2-7, with D possibly being TRBD2 (7 bases). Germline V gene sequence: CDR1 MNHNS, CDR2 SASEGT. Trimming cost V 1 base and J 9 bases, with 13 bases left between them. This CDR3 region has 13 residues.

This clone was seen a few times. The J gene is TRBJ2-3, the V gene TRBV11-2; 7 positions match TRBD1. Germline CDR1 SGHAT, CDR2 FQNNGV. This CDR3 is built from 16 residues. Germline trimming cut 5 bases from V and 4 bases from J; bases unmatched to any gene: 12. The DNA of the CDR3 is TGTGCCAGCAGCGCCCTAGGGGGCACCTTCGCAGATACGCAGTATTTT. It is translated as CASSALGGTFADTQYF.

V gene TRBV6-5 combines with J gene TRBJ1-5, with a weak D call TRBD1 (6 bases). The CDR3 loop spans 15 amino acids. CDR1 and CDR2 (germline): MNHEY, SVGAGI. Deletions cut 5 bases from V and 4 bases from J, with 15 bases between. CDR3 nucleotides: TGTGCCAGCAGTCCTGGACGAGGGGGTAATCAGCCCCAGCATTTT. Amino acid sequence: CASSPGRGGNQPQHF.

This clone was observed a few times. The CDR3 here is CASSYGQGSSGNTIYF. CDR3 nucleotides: TGTGCCAGCAGCTACGGACAGGGGAGCTCTGGAAACACCATATATTTT. This chain connects TRBV6-5 to TRBJ1-3; 9 bases are a match to TRBD1. The V segment lost 6 bases and the J segment 0 bases; nucleotides outside the gene matches: 6. In germline, CDR1 is MNHEY, CDR2 SVGAGI. This CDR3 spans 16 amino acids.

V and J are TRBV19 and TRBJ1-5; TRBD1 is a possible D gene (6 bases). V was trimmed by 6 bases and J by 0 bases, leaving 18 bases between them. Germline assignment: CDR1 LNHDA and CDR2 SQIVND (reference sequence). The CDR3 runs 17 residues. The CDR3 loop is CASSGWPGDYSNQPQHF. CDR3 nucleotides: TGTGCCAGTAGCGGATGGCCAGGGGACTATAGCAATCAGCCCCAGCATTTT.

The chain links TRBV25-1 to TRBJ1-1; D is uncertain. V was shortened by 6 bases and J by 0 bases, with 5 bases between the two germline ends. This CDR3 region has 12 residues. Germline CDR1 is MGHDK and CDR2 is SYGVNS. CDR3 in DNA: TGTGCCAGCAGAACACTGAACACTGAAGCTTTCTTT. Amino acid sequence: CASRTLNTEAFF.

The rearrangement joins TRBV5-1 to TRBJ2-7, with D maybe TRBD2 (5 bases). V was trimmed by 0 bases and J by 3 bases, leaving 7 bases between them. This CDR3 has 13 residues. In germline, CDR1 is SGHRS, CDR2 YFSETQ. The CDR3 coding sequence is TGCGCCAGCAGCTTGGCGGGAAACTACGAGCAGTACTTC. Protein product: CASSLAGNYEQYF.

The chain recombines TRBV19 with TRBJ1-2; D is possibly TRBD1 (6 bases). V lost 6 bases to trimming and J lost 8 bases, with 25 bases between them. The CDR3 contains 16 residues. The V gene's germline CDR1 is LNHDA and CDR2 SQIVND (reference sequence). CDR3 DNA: TGTGCCAGTAGCCGATCCCGGACAGAAGGGGCTGAGGGCTACACCTTC. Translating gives CASSRSRTEGAEGYTF.

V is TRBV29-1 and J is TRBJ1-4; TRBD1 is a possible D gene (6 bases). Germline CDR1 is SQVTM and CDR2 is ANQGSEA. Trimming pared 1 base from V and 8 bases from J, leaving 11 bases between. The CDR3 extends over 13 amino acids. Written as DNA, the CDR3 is TGCAGCGTTGAAGGGGGGCTTGGAGAAAAACTGTTTTTT. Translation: CSVEGGLGEKLFF.

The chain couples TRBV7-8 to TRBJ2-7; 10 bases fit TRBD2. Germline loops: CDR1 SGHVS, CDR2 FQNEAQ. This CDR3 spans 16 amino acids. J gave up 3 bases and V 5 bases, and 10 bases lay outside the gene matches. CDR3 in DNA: TGTGCCAGCAGCCACCCATCGACTAGCGGGTTCTACGAGCAGTACTTC. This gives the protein CASSHPSTSGFYEQYF.

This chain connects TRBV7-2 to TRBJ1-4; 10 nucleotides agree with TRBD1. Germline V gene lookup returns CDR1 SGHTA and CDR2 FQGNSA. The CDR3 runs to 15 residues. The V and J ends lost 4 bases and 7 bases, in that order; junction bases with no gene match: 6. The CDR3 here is CASSSRQGAFEKLFF. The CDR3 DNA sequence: TGTGCCAGCAGCTCTCGACAGGGGGCATTTGAAAAACTGTTTTTT.